Included here is one T cell receptor beta chain sequence, with context. Its target is not known. The source of the sample is a study of cytomegalovirus exposure and HLA in healthy donors. The wider study: Some 91 million unique TCRs from HLA-typed donors were held in an early release of data.

Use of 60 Vbeta and 13 Jbeta primers characterized the PCR. Data came from immunoSEQ multiplex PCR; TCRdb stores just in-frame clones and leaves some out. The data show over 150,000 clones, 80% seen once. The germline V gene has CDR1 MNHNS and CDR2 SASEGT. CDR3 length equals 15 residues. The V and J ends lost 6 bases and 6 bases respectively, with 18 bases between them. Study-wide points: After further analysis at a later stage, roughly 15,000 TCR beta sequences were associated with HLA alleles at 0.05 false discovery rate. A later analysis found TCR association rates differed by HLA locus, highest for DRB1 and lowest for HLA-C.

The TCR comes from a woman in her 40s in good health and CMV-seropositive. The V and J genes are TRBV6-1 and TRBJ2-1, with D maybe TRBD1 (6 bases). The sequenced material came from PBMCs. Written as DNA, the CDR3 is TGTGCCAGCAGCCGGGACACCTCCTCGGGCAATGAGCAGTTCTTC. Translating gives CASSRDTSSGNEQFF.